A selection of T cell receptor beta chains follows, all from one sample in a study of CD8 T cells in Susac syndrome. One entry per CDR3 protein, called by TCRdb with MiXCR from the immunoSEQ multiplex PCR reads. The sample contains over 100,000 distinct CDR3 sequences, roughly 95% of which appear only once. The sample taken for sequencing was CD4+ T cells from PBMCs. These receptors originate from a human donor in good health. Both conserved end residues are part of each CDR3. D genes are given only for firm matches. Part of the rows lack a size; the others show once, few, many or a class for expanded clones.

clone_size: .
j_call: TRBJ2-3
d_call: .
v_call: TRBV9
cdr3_aa: CASSVASWDTQYF
cdr3_nt: TGTGCCAGCAGCGTAGCTAGCTGGGATACGCAGTATTTT

clone_size: .
j_call: TRBJ2-5
d_call: .
v_call: TRBV2
cdr3_aa: CASTMEETQYF
cdr3_nt: TGTGCCAGCACCATGGAAGAGACCCAGTACTTC

clone_size: once
j_call: TRBJ2-5
d_call: TRBD1
v_call: TRBV7-2
cdr3_aa: CASSPRQGPSQYF
cdr3_nt: TGTGCCAGCAGCCCAAGACAGGGCCCGAGCCAGTACTTC

clone_size: .
j_call: TRBJ2-2
d_call: .
v_call: TRBV6-5
cdr3_aa: CASSYSMGAAGELFF
cdr3_nt: TGTGCCAGCAGTTACTCGATGGGGGCGGCCGGGGAGCTGTTTTTT

clone_size: .
j_call: TRBJ1-2
d_call: .
v_call: TRBV3-1
cdr3_aa: CASSRTSGRLNYGYTF
cdr3_nt: TGTGCCAGCAGCCGTACCTCGGGACGGCTTAACTATGGCTACACCTTC

clone_size: .
j_call: TRBJ2-7
d_call: TRBD2
v_call: TRBV23-1
cdr3_aa: CASRVGLAGGPAAEQYF
cdr3_nt: TGCGCCAGCAGGGTGGGACTAGCGGGAGGGCCGGCGGCCGAGCAGTACTTC

clone_size: .
j_call: TRBJ1-3
d_call: TRBD1
v_call: TRBV7-2
cdr3_aa: CASSLDRGYSGNTIYF
cdr3_nt: TGTGCCAGCAGCTTAGACAGGGGGTACTCTGGAAACACCATATATTTT

clone_size: .
j_call: TRBJ2-2
d_call: .
v_call: TRBV27
cdr3_aa: CASKGRGGAGTGELFF
cdr3_nt: TGTGCCAGCAAAGGTCGTGGTGGGGCTGGGACCGGGGAGCTGTTTTTT

clone_size: .
j_call: TRBJ2-7
d_call: .
v_call: TRBV12-5
cdr3_aa: CASGLGPGSEQYF
cdr3_nt: TGTGCTAGTGGTTTGGGCCCAGGGAGCGAGCAGTACTTC

clone_size: .
j_call: TRBJ1-6
d_call: TRBD1
v_call: TRBV27
cdr3_aa: CASRPRQGYNSPLHF
cdr3_nt: TGTGCCAGCAGACCGAGACAGGGCTATAATTCACCCCTCCACTTT

clone_size: .
j_call: TRBJ2-7
d_call: TRBD2
v_call: TRBV5-1
cdr3_aa: CASSLGASGPMEQYF
cdr3_nt: TGCGCCAGCAGCTTAGGTGCTAGCGGGCCTATGGAGCAGTACTTC

clone_size: .
j_call: TRBJ1-1
d_call: TRBD1
v_call: TRBV18
cdr3_aa: CASSPGTGKAAFF
cdr3_nt: TGTGCCAGCTCACCCGGGACAGGGAAAGCAGCTTTCTTT

clone_size: once
j_call: TRBJ2-2
d_call: .
v_call: TRBV29-1
cdr3_aa: CSVFTGELFF
cdr3_nt: TGCAGCGTGTTTACCGGGGAGCTGTTTTTT

clone_size: .
j_call: TRBJ2-3
d_call: .
v_call: TRBV29-1
cdr3_aa: CSVEATGGTDTQYF
cdr3_nt: TGCAGCGTTGAGGCAACGGGGGGCACAGATACGCAGTATTTT

clone_size: .
j_call: TRBJ2-7
d_call: TRBD2
v_call: TRBV2
cdr3_aa: CASSEPGLAVYEQYF
cdr3_nt: TGTGCCAGCAGTGAACCGGGACTAGCGGTCTACGAGCAGTACTTC

clone_size: .
j_call: TRBJ2-6
d_call: .
v_call: TRBV3-1
cdr3_aa: CASSHNSGANVLTF
cdr3_nt: TGTGCCAGCAGCCATAACTCTGGGGCCAACGTCCTGACTTTC

clone_size: .
j_call: TRBJ2-7
d_call: .
v_call: TRBV15
cdr3_aa: CATSRAGIGPEQYF
cdr3_nt: TGTGCCACCAGCAGAGCAGGGATAGGACCCGAGCAGTACTTC

clone_size: .
j_call: TRBJ1-2
d_call: .
v_call: TRBV9
cdr3_aa: CASSVIQNYGYTF
cdr3_nt: TGTGCCAGCAGCGTGATCCAGAACTATGGCTACACCTTC

clone_size: .
j_call: TRBJ2-1
d_call: .
v_call: TRBV6-5
cdr3_aa: CASRALGPYNEQFF
cdr3_nt: TGTGCCAGCAGAGCGCTCGGGCCGTACAATGAGCAGTTCTTC

clone_size: .
j_call: TRBJ1-2
d_call: .
v_call: TRBV19
cdr3_aa: CASSIGGNYGYTF
cdr3_nt: TGTGCCAGTAGTATAGGGGGGAACTATGGCTACACCTTC

clone_size: .
j_call: TRBJ2-3
d_call: TRBD2
v_call: TRBV29-1
cdr3_aa: CSASAGGNTDTQYF
cdr3_nt: TGCAGCGCCTCAGCGGGGGGAAATACAGATACGCAGTATTTT

clone_size: once
j_call: TRBJ2-7
d_call: TRBD1
v_call: TRBV27
cdr3_aa: CASSLPGQGLHEQYF
cdr3_nt: TGTGCCAGCAGCCTACCGGGACAGGGGCTCCACGAGCAGTACTTC

clone_size: .
j_call: TRBJ2-7
d_call: .
v_call: TRBV5-6
cdr3_aa: CASSLPGSTYEQYF
cdr3_nt: TGTGCCAGCAGCTTGCCGGGGTCGACCTACGAGCAGTACTTC

clone_size: .
j_call: TRBJ2-7
d_call: .
v_call: TRBV20-1
cdr3_aa: CSARTAIQGLSYEQYF
cdr3_nt: TGCAGTGCCCGAACGGCTATTCAGGGCCTCTCCTACGAGCAGTACTTC

clone_size: .
j_call: TRBJ1-2
d_call: .
v_call: TRBV2
cdr3_aa: CASSLDENGYTF
cdr3_nt: TGTGCCAGCAGCCTGGACGAGAATGGCTACACCTTC

clone_size: .
j_call: TRBJ1-4
d_call: TRBD1
v_call: TRBV18
cdr3_aa: CASSPGQSATNEKLFF
cdr3_nt: TGTGCCAGCTCACCGGGACAGAGTGCAACTAATGAAAAACTGTTTTTT

clone_size: .
j_call: TRBJ2-3
d_call: .
v_call: TRBV19
cdr3_aa: CASTSSDTQYF
cdr3_nt: TGTGCCAGTACCTCGTCAGATACGCAGTATTTT

clone_size: .
j_call: TRBJ1-1
d_call: .
v_call: TRBV23-1
cdr3_aa: CASSQPSGPTEAFF
cdr3_nt: TGCGCCAGCAGTCAACCTTCTGGACCCACTGAAGCTTTCTTT

clone_size: .
j_call: TRBJ1-5
d_call: .
v_call: TRBV7-2
cdr3_aa: CATKGSGNQPQHF
cdr3_nt: TGTGCCACGAAAGGGAGCGGCAATCAGCCCCAGCATTTT

clone_size: .
j_call: TRBJ2-3
d_call: .
v_call: TRBV29-1
cdr3_aa: CSVGRSGQDTDTQYF
cdr3_nt: TGCAGCGTTGGTAGGTCAGGGCAGGACACAGATACGCAGTATTTT

clone_size: .
j_call: TRBJ2-3
d_call: TRBD2
v_call: TRBV28
cdr3_aa: CATYSGGAPDTQYF
cdr3_nt: TGTGCCACCTATAGCGGGGGGGCCCCAGATACGCAGTATTTT

clone_size: .
j_call: TRBJ2-2
d_call: .
v_call: TRBV2
cdr3_aa: CASSSWIYTGELFF
cdr3_nt: TGTGCCAGCAGTTCCTGGATTTACACCGGGGAGCTGTTTTTT

clone_size: once
j_call: TRBJ2-2
d_call: .
v_call: TRBV4-1
cdr3_aa: CASSQEVPIAIPGELFF
cdr3_nt: TGCGCCAGCAGCCAAGAGGTCCCTATAGCCATACCCGGGGAGCTGTTTTTT

clone_size: .
j_call: TRBJ2-7
d_call: .
v_call: TRBV7-8
cdr3_aa: CASSLLGRERNRDYEQYF
cdr3_nt: TGTGCCAGCAGCTTACTTGGGCGGGAGAGGAACAGGGACTACGAGCAGTACTTC

clone_size: .
j_call: TRBJ2-2
d_call: TRBD2
v_call: TRBV10-3
cdr3_aa: CAISETSGGAGELFF
cdr3_nt: TGTGCCATCAGTGAAACTAGCGGGGGGGCCGGGGAGCTGTTTTTT

clone_size: .
j_call: TRBJ2-3
d_call: TRBD2
v_call: TRBV5-1
cdr3_aa: CASSWTSGSTDTQYF
cdr3_nt: TGCGCCAGCAGCTGGACTAGCGGTTCCACAGATACGCAGTATTTT

clone_size: once
j_call: TRBJ2-1
d_call: TRBD1
v_call: TRBV28
cdr3_aa: CASSSAGTGDNEQFF
cdr3_nt: TGTGCCAGCAGTTCGGCTGGGACAGGGGACAATGAGCAGTTCTTC

clone_size: .
j_call: TRBJ2-5
d_call: TRBD1
v_call: TRBV20-1
cdr3_aa: CSAFRDRGQETQYF
cdr3_nt: TGCAGTGCTTTCCGGGACAGGGGGCAAGAGACCCAGTACTTC

clone_size: .
j_call: TRBJ1-3
d_call: .
v_call: TRBV4-1
cdr3_aa: CASSQVQQAISGNTIYF
cdr3_nt: TGCGCCAGCAGCCAAGTCCAACAGGCCATCTCTGGAAACACCATATATTTT

clone_size: .
j_call: TRBJ2-2
d_call: TRBD2
v_call: TRBV11-2
cdr3_aa: CASSQLAESTGELFF
cdr3_nt: TGTGCCAGCAGCCAACTAGCGGAGTCCACCGGGGAGCTGTTTTTT

clone_size: .
j_call: TRBJ2-4
d_call: .
v_call: TRBV29-1
cdr3_aa: CSATGKNIQYF
cdr3_nt: TGCAGTGCAACAGGCAAAAACATTCAGTACTTC

clone_size: .
j_call: TRBJ1-5
d_call: .
v_call: TRBV29-1
cdr3_aa: CSAQEGGNQPQHF
cdr3_nt: TGCAGCGCCCAGGAGGGGGGTAATCAGCCCCAGCATTTT

clone_size: .
j_call: TRBJ2-5
d_call: TRBD2
v_call: TRBV20-1
cdr3_aa: CSARGTSGPQETQYF
cdr3_nt: TGCAGTGCTAGGGGGACTAGCGGCCCCCAAGAGACCCAGTACTTC

clone_size: .
j_call: TRBJ1-2
d_call: .
v_call: TRBV29-1
cdr3_aa: CSVGQGPGYGYTF
cdr3_nt: TGCAGCGTCGGCCAGGGTCCGGGCTATGGCTACACCTTC

clone_size: .
j_call: TRBJ2-1
d_call: .
v_call: TRBV7-2
cdr3_aa: CASSPSQLGQFF
cdr3_nt: TGTGCCAGCAGCCCATCCCAGCTAGGGCAGTTCTTC

clone_size: .
j_call: TRBJ2-5
d_call: .
v_call: TRBV5-1
cdr3_aa: CASSYDGQETQYF
cdr3_nt: TGCGCCAGCAGCTACGACGGCCAAGAGACCCAGTACTTC

clone_size: .
j_call: TRBJ2-1
d_call: .
v_call: TRBV2
cdr3_aa: CASKPELGTYNEQFF
cdr3_nt: TGTGCCAGCAAACCGGAACTGGGGACCTACAATGAGCAGTTCTTC

clone_size: .
j_call: TRBJ1-1
d_call: .
v_call: TRBV12-3/TRBV12-4
cdr3_aa: CASSLAQGAGNTEAFF
cdr3_nt: TGTGCCAGCAGTTTAGCGCAGGGCGCGGGGAACACTGAAGCTTTCTTT

clone_size: .
j_call: TRBJ1-5
d_call: .
v_call: TRBV20-1
cdr3_aa: CSAREGGVGQPQHF
cdr3_nt: TGCAGTGCTAGAGAAGGAGGGGTTGGGCAGCCCCAGCATTTT

clone_size: .
j_call: TRBJ2-1
d_call: .
v_call: TRBV3-1
cdr3_aa: CASSLGGDEQFF
cdr3_nt: TGTGCCAGCAGCCTGGGAGGCGATGAGCAGTTCTTC

clone_size: .
j_call: TRBJ2-4
d_call: .
v_call: TRBV15
cdr3_aa: CATSRGSGPSSNIQYF
cdr3_nt: TGTGCCACCAGCAGAGGTAGTGGACCCTCCTCAAACATTCAGTACTTC

clone_size: .
j_call: TRBJ2-5
d_call: .
v_call: TRBV7-6
cdr3_aa: CASSRDQETQYF
cdr3_nt: TGTGCCAGCTCGAGGGACCAAGAGACCCAGTACTTC

clone_size: .
j_call: TRBJ2-1
d_call: .
v_call: TRBV5-6
cdr3_aa: CASSFYRENEQFF
cdr3_nt: TGTGCCAGCAGCTTTTACAGGGAAAATGAGCAGTTCTTC

clone_size: .
j_call: TRBJ2-7
d_call: .
v_call: TRBV19
cdr3_aa: CASSTATGNSYEQYF
cdr3_nt: TGTGCCAGTAGTACCGCAACAGGGAACTCCTACGAGCAGTACTTC

clone_size: .
j_call: TRBJ2-2
d_call: .
v_call: TRBV2
cdr3_aa: CASSESVNTGELFF
cdr3_nt: TGTGCCAGCAGTGAGAGCGTGAACACCGGGGAGCTGTTTTTT

clone_size: .
j_call: TRBJ2-2
d_call: .
v_call: TRBV5-1
cdr3_aa: CASTDRSNTGELFF
cdr3_nt: TGCGCCAGCACCGACAGGTCGAACACCGGGGAGCTGTTTTTT

clone_size: .
j_call: TRBJ1-6
d_call: .
v_call: TRBV18
cdr3_aa: CASSPRDNSPLHF
cdr3_nt: TGTGCCAGCTCACCCCGGGACAACTCACCCCTCCACTTT